The 16 T cell receptor beta chains reported below all come from one sample, sequenced in a study of shared T cell receptors in the human thymus. Produced via immunoSEQ multiplex PCR; TCRdb's table is partial and in-frame only. Among 630,000 or so clones, 87% were seen once, and the ten largest hold roughly 0.0094%. These data were also reused for a study on human thymus T cells.

The sequencing input was thymocytes. The receptors shown here come from a boy in the first two years of life with a congenital heart defect.

The chain uses TRBV10-3 and TRBJ2-5; TRBD2 matches at 7 bases. Germline V gene lookup returns CDR1 ENHRY and CDR2 SYGVKD. The J segment lost 3 bases and the V segment lost 2 bases, leaving 6 bases of the junction unmatched. The CDR3 length is 15 residues. The CDR3 spells CAISEVPSGEETQYF. DNA for the CDR3: TGTGCCATCAGTGAGGTGCCCAGCGGGGAAGAGACCCAGTACTTC.

The chain employs TRBV6-1 and TRBJ2-1; a weak D match, TRBD1 (6 bases). The CDR3 is 14 residues long. Germline V gene sequence: CDR1 MNHNS, CDR2 SASEGT. V was cut by 1 base and J by 5 bases, with 9 bases left in between. This CDR3 reads CASSEEQGNNEQFF. CDR3 in DNA: TGTGCCAGCAGTGAAGAACAGGGTAACAATGAGCAGTTCTTC.

V and J are TRBV25-1 and TRBJ2-1, with 8 bases matching TRBD2. V shed 6 bases and J 5 bases; nucleotides not matched to a gene: 6. This CDR3 region has 14 residues. Germline-derived CDR1 and CDR2 are MGHDK and SYGVNS. The CDR3 region has the DNA TGTGCCAGCAGCGTCGGGAGGGCACACAATGAGCAGTTCTTC. Translating gives CASSVGRAHNEQFF.

This chain links TRBV5-6 with TRBJ2-3; TRBD1 is a possible D gene (6 bases). V shed 5 bases and J shed 1 base, with 20 bases lying between them. Germline lookup yields CDR1 SGHDT and CDR2 YYEEEE. This CDR3 region has 17 residues. The DNA for the CDR3 is TGTGCCAGCAGTCCCCCACCCGGGACACGGGGCACAGATACGCAGTATTTT. Its protein product is CASSPPPGTRGTDTQYF.

Only one count was recorded for this clone. The chain combines TRBV5-4 with TRBJ2-3, with a tentative D call TRBD2 (5 bases). Germline lookup yields CDR1 SGHNT and CDR2 YYREEE (reference sequence). The length of the CDR3 is 13 residues. V lost 5 bases, J lost 3 bases, and 10 bases lay in between. CDR3 nucleotide sequence: TGTGCCAGCAGTCCGTCGGGGACAGATACGCAGTATTTT. Translating it yields CASSPSGTDTQYF.

The chain uses TRBV28 and TRBJ1-5; 9 bases line up with TRBD1. The germline CDR1 and CDR2 sequences are MDHEN and SYDVKM. V was pared by 2 bases and J by 0 bases, with 11 bases of the junction left unmatched. The CDR3 runs 19 residues. CDR3 sequence (DNA): TGTGCCAGCAGTTTAGGGGGGGACAGGGCCCCTTATAGCAATCAGCCCCAGCATTTT. This codes for CASSLGGDRAPYSNQPQHF.

The CDR3 region is CASSVVEEHSYNEQFF. The CDR3 DNA reads TGTGCCAGCAGCGTAGTGGAGGAACACTCCTACAATGAGCAGTTCTTC. J is TRBJ2-1 and V is TRBV9; D possibly corresponds to TRBD2 (5 bases). Germline assignment: CDR1 SGDLS and CDR2 YYNGEE. The CDR3 is 16 residues long. Trimming removed 0 bases from V and 0 bases from J, with 10 bases in between.

The chain is built from TRBV29-1 and TRBJ2-7; D perhaps matches TRBD1 (5 bases). CDR3 length: 17 residues. V lost 0 bases, J lost 2 bases, and 20 bases lay in between. The germline CDR1 and CDR2 sequences are SQVTM and ANQGSEA. The CDR3: CSVEDQGSGLPPYEQYF. The CDR3 coding sequence is TGCAGCGTTGAAGATCAGGGTTCGGGTCTGCCCCCCTACGAGCAGTACTTC.

The rearrangement uses TRBV28 and TRBJ2-5, with 13 bases fitting TRBD2. CDR1 and CDR2 (germline): MDHEN, SYDVKM. The V and J ends lost 6 bases and 6 bases, in that order; junction bases with no gene match: 19. The CDR3 is made up of 19 amino acids. For the CDR3, the DNA is TGTGCCAGCAGCCCATCGGGCAGCACTAGCGGGAGGGCCACTAAGACCCAGTACTTC. It translates to CASSPSGSTSGRATKTQYF.

The chain employs TRBV5-1 and TRBJ2-7, with 7 bases fitting TRBD2. The length of the CDR3 is 16 residues. V trimming: 3 bases; J trimming: 5 bases; junction bases outside the gene matches: 14. The germline gives CDR1 SGHRS, CDR2 YFSETQ. CDR3 amino acids: CASSSPRASGIHEQYF. CDR3 nucleotides: TGCGCCAGCAGCTCCCCGCGGGCCAGCGGGATCCACGAGCAGTACTTC.

J is TRBJ2-7 and V is TRBV7-2; perhaps TRBD1 as D (6 bases). Trimming removed 2 bases at V and 3 bases at J, with 11 bases between. This CDR3 region has 14 residues. Germline V gives CDR1 SGHTA, CDR2 FQGNSA. In nucleotides, the CDR3 is TGTGCCAGCAGCTTATCTTGGGACAACTACGAGCAGTACTTC. Its protein product is CASSLSWDNYEQYF.

This chain links TRBV5-6 with TRBJ1-4; D perhaps matches TRBD1 (5 bases). Trimming pared 0 bases from V and 8 bases from J, leaving 17 bases between. The CDR3 totals 16 residues. Germline-derived CDR1 and CDR2 are SGHDT and YYEEEE. This CDR3 reads CASSLGGIRVGEKLFF. The CDR3 coding sequence is TGTGCCAGCAGCTTGGGGGGCATAAGGGTAGGGGAAAAACTGTTTTTT.

The chain couples TRBV29-1 to TRBJ2-7; D remains ambiguous. This CDR3 comprises 13 residues. Trimming shortened V by 4 bases and J by 0 bases, and 10 bases separated the two germline ends. Per the germline V gene, CDR1 is SQVTM and CDR2 is ANQGSEA. The CDR3 protein is CSVGGSSSYEQYF. CDR3 sequence (DNA): TGCAGCGTTGGTGGCTCTAGCTCCTACGAGCAGTACTTC.

The chain links TRBV5-1 to TRBJ1-1; 9 bases are shared with TRBD1. Looked up from germline, CDR1 is SGHRS and CDR2 is YFSETQ. This CDR3 region has 19 residues. Germline trimming cut 0 bases from V and 1 base from J; bases unmatched to any gene: 13. The DNA of the CDR3 is TGCGCCAGCAGCTTGGGGACAGGGGAGAGGGGTTGGGGGAACACTGAAGCTTTCTTT. Translating gives CASSLGTGERGWGNTEAFF.

The chain couples TRBV28 to TRBJ1-1, with 9 bases aligning to TRBD1. V lost 2 bases, J lost 4 bases, and 14 bases stayed unmatched. Germline assignment: CDR1 MDHEN and CDR2 SYDVKM. This CDR3 has 18 residues. This CDR3 reads CASSLPYPPGQGPTEAFF. The CDR3 DNA reads TGTGCCAGCAGTTTACCCTACCCCCCGGGACAGGGTCCCACTGAAGCTTTCTTT.

The chain carries TRBV13 and TRBJ1-1, with D possibly being TRBD1 (6 bases). The germline gives CDR1 PRHDT, CDR2 FYEKMQ (reference sequence). This CDR3 region has 14 residues. V was trimmed by 1 base and J by 5 bases, leaving 11 bases between them. CDR3 protein: CASSLAGVGTEAFF. The CDR3 DNA is TGTGCCAGCAGCTTAGCAGGGGTTGGGACTGAAGCTTTCTTT. Full variable domain (missing parts from reference TRBV13 and TRBJ1-1): AAGVIQSPRHLIKEKRETATLKCYPIPRHDTVYWYQQGPGQDPQFLISFYEKMQSDKGSIPDRFSAQQFSDYHSELNMSSLELGDSALYFCASSLAGVGTEAFFGQGTRLTVV.